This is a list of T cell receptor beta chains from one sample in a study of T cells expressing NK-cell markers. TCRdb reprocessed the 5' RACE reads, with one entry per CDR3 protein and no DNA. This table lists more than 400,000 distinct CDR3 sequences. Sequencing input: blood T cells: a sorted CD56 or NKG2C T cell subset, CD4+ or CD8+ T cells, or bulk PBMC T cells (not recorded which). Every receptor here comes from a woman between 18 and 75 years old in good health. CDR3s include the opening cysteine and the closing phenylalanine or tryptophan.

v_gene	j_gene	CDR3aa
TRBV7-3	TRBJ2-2	CASSLRPYTGELFF
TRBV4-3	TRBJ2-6	CASSQDLGGGVGANVLTF
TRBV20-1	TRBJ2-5	CSARPLRGWPETQYF
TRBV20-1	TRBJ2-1	CSARDGGRAIDEQFF
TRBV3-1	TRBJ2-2	CASSLGTTTGELFF
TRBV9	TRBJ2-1	CASSVGDRGYNEQFF
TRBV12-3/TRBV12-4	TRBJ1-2	CASSFRRGPPGYTF
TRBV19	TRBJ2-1	CASSITRQTDEQFF
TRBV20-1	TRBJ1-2	CRTRDQAFNYGYIF
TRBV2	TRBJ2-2	CASRPWDLRGELFF
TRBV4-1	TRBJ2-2	CASSRSLTGELFF
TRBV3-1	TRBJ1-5	CASSQDWHQPQHF
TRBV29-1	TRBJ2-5	CSVEGRDLETQYF
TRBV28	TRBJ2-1	CASSAGGSRNEQFF
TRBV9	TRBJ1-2	CASSITGIYGYTF
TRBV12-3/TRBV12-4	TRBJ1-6	CASSPGQIPHNSPLHF
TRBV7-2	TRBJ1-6	CASSRRTDSPLHF
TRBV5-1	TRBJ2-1	CASSSRQGGDEQFF
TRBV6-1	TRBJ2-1	CASSESVGGSSYNEQFF
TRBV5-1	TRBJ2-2	CASSLAGGRAVTGELFF
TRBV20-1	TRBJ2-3	CSATLTSTDTQYF
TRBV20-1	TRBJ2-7	CSARVPSGRVYEQYF
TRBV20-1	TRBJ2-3	CSAERVTDTQYF
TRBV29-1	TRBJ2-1	CSETSGGLCFSYNEQFF
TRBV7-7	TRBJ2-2	CASSLTLANTGELFF
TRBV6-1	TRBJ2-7	CASILGGTGLADYEQYF
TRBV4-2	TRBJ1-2	CASSQTPDTRDYGYTF
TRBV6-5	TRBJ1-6	CASSYFAGDSPLHF
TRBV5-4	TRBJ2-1	CASSPRQGIYNEQFF
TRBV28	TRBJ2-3	CASSPGQFSTDTQYF